Ten or more counts support the clone carrying this T cell receptor (beta chain). The CDR3 covers 14 residues. Trimming cost V 5 bases and J 8 bases, with 18 bases left between them. Germline-derived CDR1 and CDR2 are MNHNS and SASEGT. Diagnosis of hyperthyroidism was new in patients aged 18 to 65, and its duration was under 2 months. Diagnoses rested on clinical symptoms, serum thyroxine and TRAb, thyroid ultrasound and orbital computed tomography. The data stem from a study of T cells in Graves' hyperthyroidism and ophthalmopathy. What was amplified from RNA transcripts were TCR beta CDR3 regions. First-round RT-PCR targeting the TCR CDR3 was performed with the HTBI primer set. From the multiplex PCR reads, TCRdb called clonotypes with MiXCR, one entry per CDR3 protein. The sample records fewer than 550,000 distinct CDR3 sequences, more than 15% being singletons.

The chain recombines TRBV6-1 with TRBJ1-2; no reliable D call. The source material was blood. The sequence was collected from a woman under 30 with Graves' hyperthyroidism. The CDR3 DNA reads as TGTGCCAGCAGTCCGACGGGAGTCGCCGTGGGCTACACCTTC. As protein: CASSPTGVAVGYTF.